This T cell receptor delta chain emerged from a study of gamma-delta T cells after stem cell transplantation. The CDR3 has 20 amino acids. The germline gives CDR1 GEAIGNYY, CDR2 EKD. TCRdb re-called the RT-PCR reads with CATT. The table lists more than 2,000 delta-chain clones, about 2.5% of them singletons. This clone was seen only a few times. One end of the junction does not line up with germline, which may come from a read error. This TCR derives from a human donor. It is not recorded whose cells these are; they may come from a transplant donor. The V and J genes are TRDV2 and TRDJ1; 9 positions agree with TRDD3. Sequencing was carried out using gamma-delta T cells. CDR3 loop: CACDTVGAFPTGGNTGKLIF. CDR3 nucleotides: TGTGCCTGTGACACCGTCGGGGCTTTTCCTACTGGGGGAAACACCGGTAAACTCATCTTT.